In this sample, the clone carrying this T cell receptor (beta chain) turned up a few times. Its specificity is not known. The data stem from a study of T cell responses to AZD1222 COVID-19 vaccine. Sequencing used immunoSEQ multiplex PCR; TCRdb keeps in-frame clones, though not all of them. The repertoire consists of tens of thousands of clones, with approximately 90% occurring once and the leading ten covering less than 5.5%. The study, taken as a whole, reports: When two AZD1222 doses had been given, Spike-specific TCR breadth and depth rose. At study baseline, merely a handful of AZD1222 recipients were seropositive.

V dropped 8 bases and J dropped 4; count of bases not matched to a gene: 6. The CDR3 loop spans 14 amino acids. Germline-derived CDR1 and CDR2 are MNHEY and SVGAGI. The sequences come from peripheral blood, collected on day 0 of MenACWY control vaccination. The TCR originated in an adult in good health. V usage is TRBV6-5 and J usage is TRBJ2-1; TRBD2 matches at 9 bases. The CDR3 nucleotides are TGTGCCAGCTCCCCGGGACTAGCTTACAATGAGCAGTTCTTC. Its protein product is CASSPGLAYNEQFF.